The clone carrying this T cell receptor (beta chain) was recorded only once. The data were produced by immunoSEQ multiplex PCR, yet TCRdb's version contains in-frame clones alone and is incomplete. The data show 250,000 or so clones, 83% seen once. This record belongs to a study of blood T cell repertoires in COVID-19. The overall study: COVID-19 samples, acute and convalescent, were from the United States, Italy and Spain. Sources were T cells, B-cell-depleted T cells, or PBMCs; the material itself was cDNA or gDNA.

The CDR3 length is 18 residues. CDR1 and CDR2 (germline): SGHVS, FQNEAQ. Losses at the gene ends were 3 bases for V and 0 bases for J; bases not matched to a gene: 7. The chain joins TRBV7-8 to TRBJ1-4; 10 positions match TRBD1. This TCR was sampled from a human donor in a cohort sampled during active COVID-19. The sequencing input was peripheral blood. This CDR3 reads CASSFGQGGVSTNEKLFF. The DNA of the CDR3 is TGTGCCAGCAGCTTCGGACAGGGGGGGGTTTCAACTAATGAAAAACTGTTTTTT.